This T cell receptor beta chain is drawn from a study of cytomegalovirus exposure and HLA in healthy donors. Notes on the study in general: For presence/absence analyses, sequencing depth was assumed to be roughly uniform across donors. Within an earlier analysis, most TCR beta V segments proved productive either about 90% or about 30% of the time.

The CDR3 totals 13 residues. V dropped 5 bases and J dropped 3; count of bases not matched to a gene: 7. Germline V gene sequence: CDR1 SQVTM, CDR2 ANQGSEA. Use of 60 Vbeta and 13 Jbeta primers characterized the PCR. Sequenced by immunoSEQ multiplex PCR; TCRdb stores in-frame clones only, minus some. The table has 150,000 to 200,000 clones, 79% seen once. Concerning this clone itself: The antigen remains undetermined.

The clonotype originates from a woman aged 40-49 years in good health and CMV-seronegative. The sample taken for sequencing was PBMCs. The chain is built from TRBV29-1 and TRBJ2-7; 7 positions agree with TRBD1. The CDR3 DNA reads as TGCAGCGTTAACCGACAGGGTTTCTACGAGCAGTACTTC. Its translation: CSVNRQGFYEQYF.